A selection of T cell receptor beta chains follows, all from one sample in a study of glioma-infiltrating T cells after dendritic cell vaccination. The method was immunoSEQ multiplex PCR; TCRdb's version includes in-frame clones alone and lacks a portion of them. Of more than 95,000 clones listed, approximately 80% are singletons. Sequences were derived from blood, sampled before dendritic cell vaccination. These TCRs come from a human donor with glioblastoma. Each CDR3 is given with its conserved first and last residue. Fields, in order: J gene, V gene, clone size, D gene, CDR3 protein, CDR3 DNA. A D gene is named only where the DNA matches it firmly. The size of a clone is reported for some rows only, either as once, few or many, or as a class for expanded clones.

j_call: TRBJ1-6; v_call: TRBV19; clone_size: NA; d_call: NA; cdr3_aa: CASSTLTSSSYNSPLHF; cdr3_nt: TGTGCCAGTAGTACCCTGACATCGAGCTCCTATAATTCACCCCTCCACTTT
j_call: TRBJ1-2; v_call: TRBV19; clone_size: NA; d_call: NA; cdr3_aa: CASSIIPGFYYGYTF; cdr3_nt: TGTGCCAGTAGTATAATTCCGGGGTTTTACTATGGCTACACCTTC
j_call: TRBJ1-6; v_call: TRBV6-1; clone_size: many; d_call: NA; cdr3_aa: CASSTTGQGSPLHF; cdr3_nt: TGTGCCAGCAGCACAACAGGGCAAGGCTCACCCCTCCACTTT
j_call: TRBJ2-5; v_call: TRBV11-1; clone_size: NA; d_call: NA; cdr3_aa: CASSLGGRETQYF; cdr3_nt: TGTGCCAGCAGCTTAGGGGGGAGGGAGACCCAGTACTTC
j_call: TRBJ1-4; v_call: TRBV5-1; clone_size: NA; d_call: NA; cdr3_aa: CASSLAGGNEKLFF; cdr3_nt: TGCGCCAGCAGCTTGGCCGGTGGTAATGAAAAACTGTTTTTT
j_call: TRBJ2-7; v_call: TRBV30; clone_size: NA; d_call: NA; cdr3_aa: CASTEGEYEQYF; cdr3_nt: TGTGCCTCCACAGAGGGGGAGTACGAGCAGTACTTC
j_call: TRBJ1-1; v_call: TRBV29-1; clone_size: NA; d_call: NA; cdr3_aa: CSVVRTGTEAFF; cdr3_nt: TGCAGCGTTGTTCGGACTGGTACTGAAGCTTTCTTT
j_call: TRBJ2-1; v_call: TRBV4-2; clone_size: NA; d_call: TRBD2; cdr3_aa: CASSPRTSGDFSSYNEQFF; cdr3_nt: TGTGCCAGCAGCCCAAGGACTAGCGGAGATTTCAGCTCCTACAATGAGCAGTTCTTC
j_call: TRBJ1-2; v_call: TRBV6-1; clone_size: NA; d_call: NA; cdr3_aa: CASSEYHFSREVGDYGYTF; cdr3_nt: TGTGCCAGCAGTGAATATCACTTCTCCCGAGAGGTCGGCGACTATGGCTACACCTTC
j_call: TRBJ2-3; v_call: TRBV5-5; clone_size: NA; d_call: NA; cdr3_aa: CASSLVTGSDTQYF; cdr3_nt: TGTGCCAGCAGCTTGGTCACAGGGAGCGATACGCAGTATTTT
j_call: TRBJ2-7; v_call: TRBV13; clone_size: NA; d_call: NA; cdr3_aa: CASSVQGEQYF; cdr3_nt: TGTGCCAGCAGTGTCCAGGGGGAGCAGTACTTC
j_call: TRBJ1-4; v_call: TRBV15; clone_size: NA; d_call: NA; cdr3_aa: CATSREGAGEKLFF; cdr3_nt: TGTGCCACCAGCAGAGAAGGGGCGGGGGAAAAACTGTTTTTT
j_call: TRBJ1-1; v_call: TRBV11-2; clone_size: NA; d_call: TRBD1; cdr3_aa: CASSSSLRTGGRAFF; cdr3_nt: TGTGCCAGCAGCTCCTCTTTACGGACAGGGGGAAGAGCTTTCTTT
j_call: TRBJ1-2; v_call: TRBV7-9; clone_size: NA; d_call: NA; cdr3_aa: CASSFGFGYTF; cdr3_nt: TGTGCCAGCAGCTTCGGGTTTGGCTACACCTTC
j_call: TRBJ2-3; v_call: TRBV7-8; clone_size: NA; d_call: NA; cdr3_aa: CASSLGGQLLDTQYF; cdr3_nt: TGTGCCAGCAGCTTGGGGGGACAGCTGTTGGATACGCAGTATTTT
j_call: TRBJ1-2; v_call: TRBV30; clone_size: NA; d_call: NA; cdr3_aa: CAWRPGVNYGYTF; cdr3_nt: TGTGCCTGGAGACCGGGGGTAAACTATGGCTACACCTTC
j_call: TRBJ1-2; v_call: TRBV14; clone_size: NA; d_call: NA; cdr3_aa: CASSQNVLSGYTF; cdr3_nt: TGTGCCAGCAGCCAGAACGTTTTGAGCGGCTACACCTTC
j_call: TRBJ2-3; v_call: TRBV7-3; clone_size: once; d_call: TRBD2; cdr3_aa: CASSPRASSGGASSTDTQYF; cdr3_nt: TGTGCCAGCAGCCCCAGGGCCTCTAGCGGGGGGGCTAGTAGCACAGATACGCAGTATTTT
j_call: TRBJ2-3; v_call: TRBV5-6; clone_size: NA; d_call: TRBD2; cdr3_aa: CASSVIAGETPSTDTQYF; cdr3_nt: TGTGCCAGCAGCGTAATAGCGGGGGAGACTCCTAGCACAGATACGCAGTATTTT
j_call: TRBJ1-1; v_call: TRBV7-2; clone_size: NA; d_call: NA; cdr3_aa: CASSLVWTQASNTEAFF; cdr3_nt: TGTGCCAGCAGCTTAGTCTGGACGCAAGCTAGCAACACTGAAGCTTTCTTT
j_call: TRBJ2-7; v_call: TRBV7-2; clone_size: many; d_call: NA; cdr3_aa: CASTLRSGYEQYF; cdr3_nt: TGTGCCAGCACCCTTAGAAGTGGCTACGAGCAGTACTTC
j_call: TRBJ1-2; v_call: TRBV19; clone_size: NA; d_call: NA; cdr3_aa: CASSIAQPYGYTF; cdr3_nt: TGTGCCAGTAGTATAGCACAGCCCTATGGCTACACCTTC
j_call: TRBJ2-3; v_call: TRBV5-6; clone_size: once; d_call: NA; cdr3_aa: CASSGGSSPGDTQYF; cdr3_nt: TGTGCCAGCAGTGGAGGGTCTAGCCCCGGAGATACGCAGTATTTT
j_call: TRBJ1-1; v_call: TRBV4-2; clone_size: NA; d_call: NA; cdr3_aa: CASSQSWRNTEAFF; cdr3_nt: TGTGCCAGCAGCCAATCCTGGCGGAATACTGAAGCTTTCTTT
j_call: TRBJ1-2; v_call: TRBV12-5; clone_size: NA; d_call: TRBD1; cdr3_aa: CASGRGTGGVLGYGYTF; cdr3_nt: TGTGCTAGTGGGAGGGGGACAGGGGGGGTCCTTGGCTATGGCTACACCTTC
j_call: TRBJ1-2; v_call: TRBV4-2; clone_size: NA; d_call: NA; cdr3_aa: CASSQPLSAGNGYTF; cdr3_nt: TGTGCCAGCAGCCAACCGCTAAGCGCAGGGAATGGCTACACCTTC
j_call: TRBJ1-1; v_call: TRBV28; clone_size: NA; d_call: NA; cdr3_aa: CASSLFPGGNEAFF; cdr3_nt: TGTGCCAGCAGTTTATTCCCCGGGGGGAATGAAGCTTTCTTT
j_call: TRBJ2-7; v_call: TRBV4-1; clone_size: NA; d_call: NA; cdr3_aa: CASSQFGQNKHYEQYF; cdr3_nt: TGCGCCAGCAGCCAATTCGGACAGAACAAGCACTACGAGCAGTACTTC
j_call: TRBJ2-2; v_call: TRBV7-3; clone_size: NA; d_call: TRBD2; cdr3_aa: CASSSFLPLAGGPTGELFF; cdr3_nt: TGTGCCAGCAGCTCGTTTCTTCCGCTAGCGGGGGGCCCTACCGGGGAGCTGTTTTTT
j_call: TRBJ2-6; v_call: TRBV7-2; clone_size: once; d_call: NA; cdr3_aa: CASSLNRGSGANVLTF; cdr3_nt: TGTGCCAGCAGTTTGAACCGGGGCTCTGGGGCCAACGTCCTGACTTTC
j_call: TRBJ2-7; v_call: TRBV7-2; clone_size: NA; d_call: TRBD1; cdr3_aa: CASSFRGGDEQYF; cdr3_nt: TGTGCCAGCAGCTTTAGAGGGGGCGACGAGCAGTACTTC
j_call: TRBJ2-7; v_call: TRBV19; clone_size: many; d_call: TRBD2; cdr3_aa: CASSTTSGGAYEQYF; cdr3_nt: TGTGCCAGTAGTACGACTAGCGGGGGGGCCTACGAGCAGTACTTC
j_call: TRBJ2-7; v_call: TRBV19; clone_size: NA; d_call: TRBD1; cdr3_aa: CASSQPSDRGYEQYF; cdr3_nt: TGTGCCAGTAGTCAACCCTCAGACAGGGGCTACGAGCAGTACTTC
j_call: TRBJ1-2; v_call: TRBV30; clone_size: once; d_call: TRBD1; cdr3_aa: CAWRDRGSYTF; cdr3_nt: TGTGCCTGGAGGGACAGGGGGTCTTACACCTTC
j_call: TRBJ2-5; v_call: TRBV7-9; clone_size: NA; d_call: TRBD2; cdr3_aa: CASTLGGEKETQYF; cdr3_nt: TGTGCCAGCACCCTCGGGGGGGAAAAAGAGACCCAGTACTTC
j_call: TRBJ1-2; v_call: TRBV4-2; clone_size: once; d_call: TRBD1; cdr3_aa: CASSQAGTGSGYTF; cdr3_nt: TGTGCCAGCAGCCAGGCTGGGACAGGGTCCGGCTACACCTTC
j_call: TRBJ1-1; v_call: TRBV19; clone_size: NA; d_call: TRBD1; cdr3_aa: CASSSGQAEAFF; cdr3_nt: TGTGCCAGTAGTTCTGGACAGGCTGAAGCTTTCTTT
j_call: TRBJ1-1; v_call: TRBV19; clone_size: NA; d_call: TRBD1; cdr3_aa: CASNPTGATEAFF; cdr3_nt: TGTGCCAGTAACCCGACAGGGGCCACTGAAGCTTTCTTT
j_call: TRBJ2-7; v_call: TRBV19; clone_size: NA; d_call: TRBD2; cdr3_aa: CASSMSGGSYEQYF; cdr3_nt: TGTGCCAGTAGTATGAGCGGGGGCTCCTACGAGCAGTACTTC
j_call: TRBJ1-1; v_call: TRBV27; clone_size: NA; d_call: NA; cdr3_aa: CASRRNTEAFF; cdr3_nt: TGTGCCAGCAGGAGGAACACTGAAGCTTTCTTT
j_call: TRBJ2-1; v_call: TRBV10-1; clone_size: few; d_call: TRBD2; cdr3_aa: CASSDPGLAGTNEQFF; cdr3_nt: TGCGCCAGCAGTGATCCGGGACTAGCGGGGACCAATGAGCAGTTCTTC
j_call: TRBJ1-4; v_call: TRBV5-1; clone_size: NA; d_call: NA; cdr3_aa: CASSLEHTNEKLFF; cdr3_nt: TGCGCCAGCAGCTTGGAGCATACTAATGAAAAACTGTTTTTT
j_call: TRBJ2-3; v_call: TRBV2; clone_size: once; d_call: TRBD2; cdr3_aa: CASSFSGGMRDTQYF; cdr3_nt: TGTGCCAGCAGTTTTAGCGGGGGGATGCGGGATACGCAGTATTTT
j_call: TRBJ2-7; v_call: TRBV11-3; clone_size: NA; d_call: TRBD1; cdr3_aa: CASSFNRGAYEQYF; cdr3_nt: TGTGCCAGCAGCTTTAACAGGGGAGCCTACGAGCAGTACTTC
j_call: TRBJ2-7; v_call: TRBV5-6; clone_size: NA; d_call: NA; cdr3_aa: CASSLYEGGYEQYF; cdr3_nt: TGTGCCAGCAGCTTGTACGAGGGCGGCTACGAGCAGTACTTC
j_call: TRBJ1-5; v_call: TRBV6-1; clone_size: NA; d_call: NA; cdr3_aa: CASSAGQADQPQHF; cdr3_nt: TGTGCCAGCTCGGCGGGGCAGGCGGATCAGCCCCAGCATTTT